This TCR beta chain was sequenced during a study of cytomegalovirus exposure and HLA in healthy donors. Here immunoSEQ multiplex PCR was the method, and the copy in TCRdb shows in-frame clones only, minus some. Of approximately 160,000 clones listed, 75% to 95% are singletons. This clone was seen more than once but under ten times. Other DNA sequences from this sample encode an identical CDR3 as well. Input material: PBMCs. The receptor was isolated from a woman between 18 and 29 years old in good health and CMV-seropositive.

This CDR3 reads CASSDSSGGANEQFF. The CDR3 coding sequence is TGTGCCAGCAGTGACTCTAGCGGGGGGGCCAATGAGCAGTTCTTC. The V call is TRBV6-4, the J call TRBJ2-1; TRBD2 matches 11 bases. Trimming at V came to 0 bases and at J to 6 bases, leaving 1 base not matched to a gene. The CDR3 is made up of 15 amino acids. Per the germline V gene, CDR1 is MRHNA and CDR2 is SNTAGT.